This TCR beta chain was observed in a study of breast tumors, draining lymph nodes, adjacent tissues (dated by TCRdb to about 2016). Notes on the research overall: Breast cancer patients provided tumor, adjacent nontumor tissue and axillary lymph nodes, and the study compared the TCR beta repertoires across these three sources. The study aimed to assess the relationships and possible T-cell exchange between tumor, surrounding tissue and draining lymph node repertoires in human breast cancer. The study at large found these results: The data were judged consistent with most tumor T cells deriving from the lymph node and then expanding within tumor tissue. Rather than being directly demonstrated, the conclusion that tumor T cells originate in lymph nodes was presented as consistent with a hypothesis. Tumor T-cell repertoires showed less diversity than lymph node repertoires and more diversity than nontumor tissue repertoires, and tumor T-cell repertoires showed preferential V and J gene usage. The similarity between tumor and nontumor tissue repertoires was significantly greater in luminal-like breast cancer than in basal-like breast cancer.

Reading from cysteine to phenylalanine, the CDR3 counts 16 amino acids. Only the CDR3 DNA is retained, 48 bases long and in frame from the first base. Trimming takes 2 bases from V and 7 bases from J, and the germline ends sit 21 bases apart. The germline V gene (reference sequence) yields MNHNY for CDR1 and SVGAGI for CDR2. This clonotype was picked up many times. The antigen it binds to is not known. There are no base qualities to consult, and no much larger clone falls within one base. Sequencing instrument: Illumina HiSeq 2000. Multiplex PCR amplification was used to generate the TCR beta chain libraries. The amplified TCR beta chain products were analyzed by high-throughput sequencing. TCRdb trimmed public reads at Q25 via fastp, called clones via MiXCR and kept in-frame beta chains. Duplicate CDR3 protein sequences are folded into a single record with the most common DNA and genes. The sample profile shows approximately 210,000 distinct CDR3 sequences; about 30% of them were found once. The ten largest clonotypes hold 1.1% to 1.5% of the sample.

The lymph node samples were taken from the axillary draining lymph nodes of breast cancer patients. The sequence is built from TRBV6-6 and TRBJ2-7; the D segment might be TRBD1 or TRBD2, since each matches 6 bases. The receptor was isolated from a female donor with breast cancer. Some clones in this sample may be carry-over from other donors' samples. Sequenced sample: axillary lymph node tissue. The encoded CDR3 is CASSYGAGHLRGEQYF. The DNA sequence reads TGTGCCAGCAGTTACGGGGCGGGACACCTAAGGGGGGAGCAGTACTTC.